The 16 T cell receptor beta chains in this list originate from one sample, sequenced in a study of metastatic and nonmetastatic thyroid tumors. Patients underwent thyroid surgery, and none had received any treatment before it. TCRdb re-called the PCR reads through MiXCR. The sample yields roughly 34,000 clones, roughly a third seen once. Sequenced sample: tumor tissue. These TCRs come from a female donor with papillary thyroid cancer or a benign thyroid nodule (not recorded which). Some clones in this sample may be carry-over from other donors' samples.

The CDR3 DNA follows: TGTGCCAGCAGAAACTCCGAGGCCCTCCACTTT. Translating gives CASRNSEALHF. J is TRBJ1-6 and V is TRBV2; D unresolved. The CDR3 length is 11 residues. The germline V gene encodes CDR1 SNHLY and CDR2 FYNNEI. The V end lost 6 bases, the J end lost 14 bases, and 11 bases lay between the germline ends.

This clone appeared a few times. This chain connects TRBV6-1 to TRBJ2-3; 10 bases are a match to TRBD2. Trimming took 5 bases from V and 5 from J; bases not matched to a gene: 4. CDR1 is MNHNS, CDR2 SASEGT, per germline. This CDR3 is built from 14 residues. CDR3 DNA sequence: TGTGCCAGCAGTCGGACTAGCGGTGGAGATACGCAGTATTTT. Residues: CASSRTSGGDTQYF.

The chain is built from TRBV7-2 and TRBJ1-6, with D uncertain. The germline V gene has CDR1 SGHTA and CDR2 FQGNSA. Deletions cut 5 bases from V and 10 bases from J, with 15 bases between. The CDR3 extends over 14 amino acids. The CDR3 here is CASSPTLVGSPLHF. The CDR3 DNA sequence: TGTGCCAGCAGCCCAACCCTAGTAGGCTCACCCCTCCACTTT.

The rearrangement joins TRBV2 to TRBJ2-5; D not certain. Germline CDR1 is SNHLY and CDR2 is FYNNEI. This CDR3 has 13 amino acids. V lost 6 bases, J lost 4 bases, and 12 bases lay in between. The DNA of the CDR3 is TGTGCCAGCAGCACGAACGTCGGAGAGACCCAGTACTTC. Protein product: CASSTNVGETQYF.

In the case of this clone: A much larger clone is a single base away; this may be a read error. Other DNA sequences of this sample code for an identical CDR3. V usage is TRBV7-9 and J usage is TRBJ2-3; D gene ambiguous. This CDR3 region has 14 residues. CDR1 is SEHNR, CDR2 FQNEAQ, per germline (reference sequence). Trimming removed 5 bases at V and 0 bases at J, with 9 bases between. CDR3 region: CASSRTGSTDTQYF. The CDR3 coding sequence is TGTGCCAGCAGCAGGACGGGCAGCACAGATACGCAGTATTTT.

The rearrangement joins TRBV11-3 to TRBJ1-3; no definite D call. V lost 1 base and J lost 1, with 5 bases in between. Germline V gene data show CDR1 as SGHNT and CDR2 as YENEEA. The CDR3 spans 14 residues. CDR3 sequence (DNA): TGTGCCAGCAGCTTAGGGGAGTCTGGAAACACCATATATTTT. Protein product: CASSLGESGNTIYF. Based on the CDR3 plus reference TRBV11-3 and TRBJ1-3, the full variable domain is EAGVVQSPRYKIIEKKQPVAFWCNPISGHNTLYWYLQNLGQGPELLIRYENEEAVDDSQLPKDRFSAERLKGVDSTLKIQPAELGDSAVYLCASSLGESGNTIYFGEGSWLTVV.

This clone occurred a few times. The chain has TRBV12-3 or TRBV12-4 and TRBJ2-3; D unresolved. The CDR3 runs 15 residues. The V end was cut by 1 base, the J end by 4 bases, with 12 bases between. The CDR3 DNA is TGTGCCAGCAGTTTAGGAGGTGGCCCCGCAGATACGCAGTATTTT. Translated, it gives CASSLGGGPADTQYF.

This clone was detected only a few times. V and J are TRBV27 and TRBJ2-5; D not resolved. Trimming left V 2 bases short and J 5 bases short, with 9 bases between. The CDR3 contains 13 residues. Germline V lookup: CDR1 MNHEY, CDR2 SMNVEV (reference sequence). The chain's CDR3 is CASSLHPWETQYF. In DNA, the CDR3 is TGTGCCAGCAGTTTACACCCGTGGGAGACCCAGTACTTC.

This sequence joins TRBV2 and TRBJ1-5, with a possible D match to TRBD1 (5 bases). Germline CDR1 is SNHLY and CDR2 is FYNNEI. The CDR3 has 12 amino acids. Deletions cut 7 bases from V and 5 bases from J, with 9 bases between. The CDR3 reads CASTQGDQPQHF. The DNA of the CDR3 is TGTGCCAGCACTCAAGGGGATCAGCCCCAGCATTTT.

The V and J genes are TRBV6-5 and TRBJ1-2; D might be TRBD1 (6 bases). The V gene lost 2 bases and the J gene lost 5 bases, with 9 bases spanning the gap. The germline V gene encodes CDR1 MNHEY and CDR2 SVGAGI. The CDR3 loop spans 13 amino acids. Written as DNA, the CDR3 is TGTGCCAGCAGTTACACAGGGCGGTATGGCTACACCTTC. Translated: CASSYTGRYGYTF.

The chain has TRBV6-1 and TRBJ2-2, with 9 positions matching TRBD1. From germline, CDR1 is MNHNS and CDR2 SASEGT. V was pared by 6 bases and J by 3 bases, with 5 bases of the junction left unmatched. The CDR3 is 15 residues long. The CDR3 DNA reads TGTGCCAGCAGAACAGGGGGCGCCGACACCGGGGAGCTGTTTTTT. Protein sequence: CASRTGGADTGELFF.

The CDR3 DNA reads TGCAGTGCTAGCTTACAGCCCTACGAGCAGTACTTC. This translates into CSASLQPYEQYF. This chain connects TRBV20-1 to TRBJ2-7; D gene unclear. The CDR3 is made up of 12 amino acids. Per the germline V gene, CDR1 is DFQATT and CDR2 is SNEGSKA (reference sequence). Trimming took 3 bases from V and 2 from J, leaving 8 bases between them.

The chain carries TRBV7-6 and TRBJ2-7, with 12 bases identical to TRBD1. From germline, CDR1 is SGHVS and CDR2 FNYEAQ. With V trimmed by 9 bases and J by 6 bases, 6 bases remained unmatched. The CDR3 has 13 residues. Written as DNA, the CDR3 is TGTGCCAGTCGGGACAGGGGGCGTCTCGAGCAGTACTTC. This encodes CASRDRGRLEQYF.

The gene calls are TRBV11-3 and TRBJ2-3, with D perhaps assigned TRBD1 or TRBD2 (5 bases each). The V and J ends lost 5 bases and 4 bases respectively, with 13 bases between them. The CDR3 spans 14 residues. Germline CDR1 and CDR2: SGHNT and YENEEA. CDR3 amino acids: CASSRGVTSDTQYF. In DNA, the CDR3 is TGTGCCAGCAGCCGAGGGGTTACTTCAGATACGCAGTATTTT.

This clone was counted between two and nine times. The V gene is TRBV12-3 or TRBV12-4, the J gene TRBJ2-3; D might be TRBD2 (5 bases). Trimming cost V 5 bases and J 2 bases, with 11 bases left between them. The CDR3 consists of 14 residues. CDR3 loop: CASSDHGITDTQYF. CDR3 nucleotides: TGTGCCAGCAGTGACCACGGGATCACAGATACGCAGTATTTT.

The J gene is TRBJ2-7, the V gene TRBV7-2, with 11 bases lining up with TRBD2. The CDR3 sequence is 14 residues long. The trim removed 5 bases at V and 3 bases at J, leaving 3 bases unmatched. Germline V gene lookup returns CDR1 SGHTA and CDR2 FQGNSA. The CDR3 loop is CASSRTSGSYEQYF. CDR3 in DNA: TGTGCCAGCAGCCGAACTAGCGGGAGCTACGAGCAGTACTTC.